Below, 20 T cell receptor beta chains from the same sample are listed, as sequenced in a study of cytomegalovirus exposure and HLA in healthy donors. Here immunoSEQ multiplex PCR was the method, and the copy in TCRdb shows in-frame clones only, minus some. The data contain under 400,000 clones, roughly 88% of them singletons. The sample consisted of PBMCs. Receptors were obtained from a woman under 30 in good health and CMV-seronegative.

The V call is TRBV7-9, the J call TRBJ2-7; the D gene is possibly TRBD2 (6 bases). The CDR3 consists of 13 residues. Looked up from germline, CDR1 is SEHNR and CDR2 is FQNEAQ (reference sequence). V shed 3 bases and J shed 3 bases, with 9 bases lying between them. The CDR3 here is CASSLGLGYEQYF. The CDR3 DNA reads TGTGCCAGCAGCTTGGGACTGGGCTACGAGCAGTACTTC.

The chain recombines TRBV14 with TRBJ1-1; 7 bases are shared with TRBD1. Germline V gives CDR1 SGHDN, CDR2 FVKESK. J lost 10 bases, V lost 5 bases, and 16 bases had no gene match. The CDR3 has 15 residues. CDR3 DNA sequence: TGTGCCAGCAGCTACAACGAACAGGGGTGGCGCGGAGCTTTCTTT. Translation: CASSYNEQGWRGAFF.

The V and J genes are TRBV10-3 and TRBJ2-1; TRBD2 aligns across 8 bases. This CDR3 spans 13 amino acids. V lost 2 bases to trimming and J lost 7 bases; unmatched junction nucleotides: 1. Germline V lookup: CDR1 ENHRY, CDR2 SYGVKD. CDR3 DNA sequence: TGTGCCATCAGTGAGACTAGCGGAAATGAGCAGTTCTTC. Its protein is CAISETSGNEQFF.

The chain links TRBV9 to TRBJ2-7; 10 positions agree with TRBD1. CDR3 size: 16 residues. The germline V gene encodes CDR1 SGDLS and CDR2 YYNGEE. V shed 0 bases, J shed 3 bases, and the junction held 6 bases outside the gene matches. The CDR3 nucleotides read TGTGCCAGCAGCGTAGGCAGGGACAGGGGCCTCTACGAGCAGTACTTC. Translating gives CASSVGRDRGLYEQYF.

V usage is TRBV15 and J usage is TRBJ2-7; D might be TRBD2 (5 bases). The V gene lost 4 bases and the J gene lost 0 bases, with 10 bases spanning the gap. CDR1 is LNHNV, CDR2 YYDKDF, per germline (reference sequence). The CDR3 extends over 14 amino acids. Here the CDR3 reads CATSTRTLSYEQYF. For the CDR3, the DNA is TGTGCCACCAGCACCCGGACTCTCTCCTACGAGCAGTACTTC.

Only a few counts were recorded for this clone. This chain connects TRBV9 to TRBJ1-2; 9 bases are a match to TRBD1. Germline lookup yields CDR1 SGDLS and CDR2 YYNGEE. Unmatched junction bases numbered 13, after V lost 4 bases and J lost 6 bases. The CDR3 is made up of 16 amino acids. In DNA form, the CDR3 reads TGTGCCAGCAGCCCCCGAGTCCAGACAGGGGGGGATGGCTACACCTTC. Protein product: CASSPRVQTGGDGYTF.

This clone was seen only a few times. The genes are TRBV28 and TRBJ1-1; TRBD1 matches 7 bases. The V segment lost 11 bases and the J segment 1 base; nucleotides outside the gene matches: 10. The CDR3 contains 14 residues. CDR1 and CDR2 (germline): MDHEN, SYDVKM. The CDR3 coding sequence is TGTGCCGCCTCGGACAGGCGGACGAACACTGAAGCTTTCTTT. It specifies CAASDRRTNTEAFF.

The rearrangement joins TRBV25-1 to TRBJ2-2, with D possibly TRBD1 on 5 matching bases. Germline V gene lookup returns CDR1 MGHDK and CDR2 SYGVNS. Between the trimmed V and J ends, which lost 8 bases and 5 bases, there was a span of 21 bases. CDR3 length: 16 residues. This chain's CDR3 is CASVGIREEGTGELFF. DNA for the CDR3: TGTGCCAGCGTGGGGATCAGGGAAGAAGGGACCGGGGAGCTGTTTTTT.

This clone was counted once. The chain has TRBV27 and TRBJ1-1, with TRBD1 as a possible D gene (5 bases). Germline V lookup: CDR1 MNHEY, CDR2 SMNVEV (reference sequence). Trimming took off 7 bases at V and 5 bases at J, with 17 bases between the two ends. The CDR3 runs to 14 residues. Here the CDR3 DNA reads TGTGCCAGCAAATCTCTATGGGGGAGGACTGAAGCTTTCTTT. Translating it yields CASKSLWGRTEAFF.

The V gene is TRBV5-8, the J gene TRBJ2-7; D remains unclear. Trimming cost V 4 bases and J 2 bases, with 19 bases left between them. The CDR3 sequence is 16 residues long. The germline V gene has CDR1 SGHTS and CDR2 YDEGEE. This chain's CDR3 is CASSTHRTTYTYEQYF. The CDR3 DNA follows: TGTGCCAGCAGCACCCACCGCACGACTTATACCTACGAGCAGTACTTC.

The genes are TRBV5-1 and TRBJ2-1; 8 bases are shared with TRBD2. This CDR3 is 16 amino acids long. The trim removed 3 bases at V and 0 bases at J, leaving 5 bases unmatched. CDR1 and CDR2 from the germline V gene are SGHRS and YFSETQ. CDR3 nucleotide sequence: TGCGCCAGCAGCTGGACTAGCACTCCCTCCTACAATGAGCAGTTCTTC. The encoded protein is CASSWTSTPSYNEQFF. The entire variable domain, with the rest obtained from reference TRBV5-1 and TRBJ2-1, is as follows: KAGVTQTPRYLIKTRGQQVTLSCSPISGHRSVSWYQQTPGQGLQFLFEYFSETQRNKGNFPGRFSGRQFSNSRSEMNVSTLELGDSALYLCASSWTSTPSYNEQFFGPGTRLTVL.

The J gene is TRBJ1-2, the V gene TRBV27; unclear D gene. The CDR3 is made up of 11 amino acids. Germline assignment: CDR1 MNHEY and CDR2 SMNVEV (reference sequence). The V and J ends lost 6 bases and 4 bases respectively, with 6 bases between them. The chain's CDR3 is CASRNSYGYTF. The DNA for the CDR3 is TGTGCCAGCAGAAACAGCTATGGCTACACCTTC.

J is TRBJ2-7 and V is TRBV2, with 7 bases lining up with TRBD1. The CDR3 has 16 amino acids. With V trimmed by 2 bases and J by 2 bases, 9 bases remained unmatched. Germline CDR1 and CDR2: SNHLY and FYNNEI. In DNA form, the CDR3 reads TGTGCCAGCAGTGAATCAACCGGGACAGATACCTACGAGCAGTACTTC. Protein sequence: CASSESTGTDTYEQYF. Supplemented by reference TRBV2 and TRBJ2-7, the full variable domain reads EPEVTQTPSHQVTQMGQEVILRCVPISNHLYFYWYRQILGQKVEFLVSFYNNEISEKSEIFDDQFSVERPDGSNFTLKIRSTKLEDSAMYFCASSESTGTDTYEQYFGPGTRLTVT.

The chain is built from TRBV5-4 and TRBJ1-6, with D possibly TRBD1 on 6 matching bases. V lost 0 bases to trimming and J lost 5 bases, with 12 bases between them. The CDR3 totals 16 residues. Germline CDR1 and CDR2: SGHNT and YYREEE (reference sequence). The CDR3 sequence: CASSLGLGANNSPLHF. For the CDR3, the DNA is TGTGCCAGCAGCTTGGGTTTGGGGGCGAATAATTCACCCCTCCACTTT.

The rearrangement uses TRBV4-1 and TRBJ2-7; no clear D. There are 15 residues in the CDR3. Between the trimmed V and J ends, which lost 0 bases and 1 base, there was a span of 10 bases. Germline CDR1 is MGHRA and CDR2 is YSYEKL. The CDR3 sequence is CASSQETGLSYEQYF. The CDR3 DNA follows: TGCGCCAGCAGCCAAGAAACGGGTCTTTCCTACGAGCAGTACTTC.

J is TRBJ1-4 and V is TRBV5-6, with D possibly being TRBD1 (5 bases). CDR1 and CDR2 (germline): SGHDT, YYEEEE. The CDR3 contains 17 residues. Trimming left V 0 bases short and J 3 bases short, with 15 bases between. CDR3 protein: CASSLANGGGPNEKLFF. CDR3 DNA sequence: TGTGCCAGCAGCTTGGCCAACGGGGGAGGGCCTAATGAAAAACTGTTTTTT.

This clone was seen only a few times. The CDR3 DNA reads as TGTGCCAGCAAAGGACAAAATAGCAATCAGCCCCAGCATTTT. This encodes CASKGQNSNQPQHF. The chain joins TRBV27 to TRBJ1-5, with D tentatively TRBD1 (5 bases). V was trimmed by 7 bases and J by 0 bases, leaving 10 bases between them. The CDR3 loop spans 14 amino acids. Germline V lookup: CDR1 MNHEY, CDR2 SMNVEV (reference sequence).

The V and J genes are TRBV2 and TRBJ2-3, with 12 bases that match TRBD2. The ends lost 10 bases at V and 3 bases at J; junction bases unmatched: 8. There are 15 residues in the CDR3. Germline V gene data show CDR1 as SNHLY and CDR2 as FYNNEI. The CDR3 region has the DNA TGTGCCATCCTACCTCTAGCGGGGGGGACAGATACGCAGTATTTT. Encoded protein: CAILPLAGGTDTQYF.

The V gene is TRBV4-1, the J gene TRBJ1-3; tentative D call: TRBD1 (6 bases). The CDR3 has 18 amino acids. Between the trimmed V and J ends, which lost 3 bases and 5 bases, there was a span of 23 bases. The germline CDR1 and CDR2 sequences are MGHRA and YSYEKL. The CDR3 spells CASSQAPTRDMSRNTIYF. The CDR3 region has the DNA TGCGCCAGCAGCCAGGCCCCCACCCGGGACATGTCGCGAAACACCATATATTTT.

This clone was counted once. The chain combines TRBV7-3 with TRBJ2-3, with TRBD2 matching over 14 bases. V dropped 5 bases and J dropped 5; count of bases not matched to a gene: 3. This CDR3 comprises 15 residues. Germline V gene sequence: CDR1 SGHTA, CDR2 FQGTGA. The CDR3 is CASSTGTSGRDTQYF. The CDR3 nucleotides are TGTGCCAGCAGCACCGGGACTAGCGGGAGAGATACGCAGTATTTT.